The 24 T cell receptor beta chains in this list originate from one sample, sequenced in a study of cytomegalovirus exposure and HLA in healthy donors. The PCR made use of 60 Vbeta and 13 Jbeta primers. Sequencing used immunoSEQ multiplex PCR; TCRdb keeps in-frame clones, though not all of them. The sample lists under 150,000 clones; approximately 80% were seen once. The material sequenced was PBMCs. The receptors come from a woman in her thirties or forties in good health and CMV-seronegative.

This chain joins TRBV5-1 and TRBJ1-6, with TRBD1 matching 11 bases. The CDR3 sequence is 16 residues long. The ends lost 3 bases at V and 8 bases at J; junction bases unmatched: 7. Germline V gene data show CDR1 as SGHRS and CDR2 as YFSETQ. The DNA of the CDR3 is TGCGCCAGCAGCTCCTCTCTGGACAGGGGGCATTCACCCCTCCACTTT. Its translation is CASSSSLDRGHSPLHF.

The chain combines TRBV6-6 with TRBJ1-1, with 8 bases fitting TRBD1. Germline lookup yields CDR1 MNHNY and CDR2 SVGAGI (reference sequence). V dropped 4 bases and J dropped 2; count of bases not matched to a gene: 9. There are 16 residues in the CDR3. The CDR3 DNA is TGTGCCAGCAGTTCCCCGGGACAGGAGCCCAACACTGAAGCTTTCTTT. It translates to CASSSPGQEPNTEAFF.

V and J are TRBV29-1 and TRBJ2-7; TRBD1 matches at 8 bases. The V and J ends lost 0 bases and 7 bases, in that order; junction bases with no gene match: 11. The CDR3 runs 15 residues. Per the germline V gene, CDR1 is SQVTM and CDR2 is ANQGSEA. Here the CDR3 DNA reads TGCAGCGTTGAAGAGCCCAGGACAGGGCTAAGGGAGCAGTACTTC. The encoded protein is CSVEEPRTGLREQYF.

The chain recombines TRBV28 with TRBJ1-2; TRBD1 agrees at 11 bases. Per the germline V gene, CDR1 is MDHEN and CDR2 is SYDVKM. The CDR3 length is 17 residues. V lost 5 bases to trimming and J lost 7 bases; unmatched junction nucleotides: 15. The CDR3 loop reads CASSPIPGQGDDCGYTF. The DNA for the CDR3 is TGTGCCAGCAGTCCGATTCCGGGACAGGGGGATGACTGTGGCTACACCTTC.

This clone was counted a few times. The gene calls are TRBV5-1 and TRBJ1-1; the D is unclear. The CDR3 runs to 14 residues. Between the trimmed V and J ends, which lost 0 bases and 11 bases, there was a span of 17 bases. Germline V gene data show CDR1 as SGHRS and CDR2 as YFSETQ. The CDR3 DNA follows: TGCGCCAGCAGCTTGGCGGAGGCTGATACTGGTGCTTTCTTT. Its translation is CASSLAEADTGAFF.

This chain connects TRBV7-9 to TRBJ2-3, with 7 bases aligning to TRBD1. V trimming: 3 bases; J trimming: 2 bases; junction bases outside the gene matches: 8. CDR3 length: 16 residues. Germline V gives CDR1 SEHNR, CDR2 FQNEAQ (reference sequence). The CDR3 DNA reads TGTGCCAGCAGCTTCCAAGGGGGCCCAAACACAGATACGCAGTATTTT. Protein product: CASSFQGGPNTDTQYF.

The gene calls are TRBV11-3 and TRBJ1-2; a weak D match, TRBD1 (6 bases). This CDR3 is built from 13 residues. Germline V gene data show CDR1 as SGHNT and CDR2 as YENEEA. V lost 5 bases to trimming and J lost 7 bases, with 14 bases between them. The CDR3 loop reads CASSPRQVGGYTF. The CDR3 nucleotides read TGTGCCAGCAGCCCTCGACAGGTAGGTGGCTACACCTTC.

The V and J genes are TRBV11-2 and TRBJ1-1, with D possibly TRBD1 on 6 matching bases. The CDR3 has 16 amino acids. CDR1 is SGHAT, CDR2 FQNNGV, per germline. The V gene lost 2 bases and the J gene lost 0 bases, with 13 bases spanning the gap. CDR3 sequence: CASSLTRGGMNTEAFF. The CDR3 region has the DNA TGTGCCAGCAGCTTAACCCGGGGGGGCATGAACACTGAAGCTTTCTTT. The full variable domain, its missing parts supplied by reference TRBV11-2 and TRBJ1-1, is EAGVAQSPRYKIIEKRQSVAFWCNPISGHATLYWYQQILGQGPKLLIQFQNNGVVDDSQLPKDRFSAERLKGVDSTLKIQPAKLEDSAVYLCASSLTRGGMNTEAFFGQGTRLTVV.

This clone was seen only a few times. This sequence joins TRBV6-4 and TRBJ2-3, with 7 bases matching TRBD2. There are 16 residues in the CDR3. Per germline, CDR1 MRHNA and CDR2 SNTAGT. Unmatched junction bases numbered 12, after V lost 4 bases and J lost 5 bases. In DNA, the CDR3 is TGTGCCAGCAGTGCGGAGAGCGGGAATATTGTAGATACGCAGTATTTT. This codes for CASSAESGNIVDTQYF.

The chain recombines TRBV30 with TRBJ2-3, with 10 nucleotides matching TRBD2. CDR1 and CDR2 (germline): GTSNPN, SVGIG (reference sequence). Trimming took 5 bases from V and 2 from J; bases not matched to a gene: 19. The length of the CDR3 is 19 residues. CDR3 DNA: TGTGCCTGGGTCCGCAGAGGGCCTCCTACTAGCGGGGCCACAGATACGCAGTATTTT. Its protein product is CAWVRRGPPTSGATDTQYF.

This clone was counted once. This chain uses TRBV7-8 with TRBJ1-6; D is unresolved. Trimming took 5 bases from V and 4 from J, leaving 15 bases between them. Per germline, CDR1 SGHVS and CDR2 FQNEAQ. CDR3 size: 16 residues. This CDR3 is CASSLVLEAYNSPLHF. The CDR3 DNA is TGTGCCAGCAGCCTGGTACTGGAGGCGTATAATTCACCCCTCCACTTT. Based on the CDR3 plus reference TRBV7-8 and TRBJ1-6, the full variable domain is GAGVSQSPRYKVAKRGQDVALRCDPISGHVSLFWYQQALGQGPEFLTYFQNEAQLDKSGLPSDRFFAERPEGSVSTLKIQRTQQEDSAVYLCASSLVLEAYNSPLHFGNGTRLTVT.

This clone was seen a few times. The chain recombines TRBV28 with TRBJ1-2, with 9 bases identical to TRBD1. The germline gives CDR1 MDHEN, CDR2 SYDVKM. CDR3 size: 14 residues. The V gene end was trimmed by 2 bases and the J gene end by 8 bases; junction bases not matched to a gene: 6. The CDR3 DNA sequence: TGTGCCAGCAGTTTAGGGGACAGGGCCGACGGCTACACCTTC. This translates into CASSLGDRADGYTF.

The chain links TRBV28 to TRBJ2-7, with TRBD1 as a possible D gene (5 bases). Trimming took 5 bases from V and 4 from J, leaving 9 bases between them. This CDR3 region has 12 residues. The V gene's germline CDR1 is MDHEN and CDR2 SYDVKM. The CDR3 bases are TGTGCCAGCAGTCTGACAGCTTACGAGCAGTACTTC. Encoded protein: CASSLTAYEQYF.

The sample holds one count of this clone. The CDR3 DNA sequence: TGTGCCAGTAGTGCCAACTTCAGGGGGGCAAGGGATTATGGCTACACCTTC. Translation gives CASSANFRGARDYGYTF. This chain joins TRBV19 and TRBJ1-2, with TRBD1 matching 7 bases. The CDR3 length is 17 residues. With V trimmed by 5 bases and J by 5 bases, 17 bases remained unmatched. CDR1 LNHDA and CDR2 SQIVND come from the germline V gene (reference sequence).

The chain uses TRBV5-1 and TRBJ1-3; unclear D gene. Looked up from germline, CDR1 is SGHRS and CDR2 is YFSETQ. The CDR3 contains 15 residues. V gave up 0 bases and J gave up 1 base, with 8 bases separating them. The CDR3: CASSLAPRSGNTIYF. The DNA for the CDR3 is TGCGCCAGCAGCTTGGCCCCGAGGTCTGGAAACACCATATATTTT.

This chain links TRBV28 with TRBJ1-1, with D tentatively TRBD1 (5 bases). This CDR3 spans 14 amino acids. CDR1 is MDHEN and CDR2 is SYDVKM in the germline V gene. Trimming took 3 bases from V and 5 from J, leaving 13 bases between them. CDR3 DNA: TGTGCCAGCAGTTTTGTGGGGCGGTTTACTGAAGCTTTCTTT. Protein product: CASSFVGRFTEAFF.

The chain has TRBV19 and TRBJ2-7; D ambiguous. Trimming removed 1 base at V and 4 bases at J, with 8 bases between. In germline, CDR1 is LNHDA, CDR2 SQIVND (reference sequence). This CDR3 has 13 amino acids. CDR3 DNA: TGTGCCAGTAGTATAGTTGACTCTTACGAGCAGTACTTC. The encoded protein is CASSIVDSYEQYF.

This sequence joins TRBV15 and TRBJ2-1; 7 nucleotides line up with TRBD1. J gave up 3 bases and V 1 base, and 3 bases lay outside the gene matches. The germline CDR1 and CDR2 sequences are LNHNV and YYDKDF (reference sequence). The CDR3 spans 15 residues. CDR3 region: CATSRGTGGYNEQFF. The CDR3 bases are TGTGCCACCAGCAGAGGGACAGGCGGCTACAATGAGCAGTTCTTC.

V and J are TRBV30 and TRBJ1-6; D may be TRBD1 (5 bases). Trimming cost V 8 bases and J 9 bases, with 11 bases left between them. This CDR3 comprises 11 residues. Germline values: CDR1 GTSNPN, CDR2 SVGIG (reference sequence). The CDR3: CASGGFSPLHF. The CDR3 region has the DNA TGTGCCAGCGGGGGTTTTTCACCCCTCCACTTT.

The rearrangement links TRBV19 to TRBJ1-2; 7 nucleotides line up with TRBD1. Germline V CDR1 and CDR2: LNHDA, SQIVND (reference sequence). This CDR3 contains 15 residues. V lost 5 bases and J lost 2; bases outside the gene matches: 8. CDR3 region: CASSPRDRPNYGYTF. The CDR3 region has the DNA TGTGCCAGTAGTCCGAGGGACAGACCCAACTATGGCTACACCTTC.

This chain uses TRBV28 with TRBJ2-5; D not certain. The germline V gene has CDR1 MDHEN and CDR2 SYDVKM. The V end was cut by 3 bases, the J end by 3 bases, with 2 bases between. There are 11 residues in the CDR3. The CDR3 DNA follows: TGTGCCAGCAGTTTTAAAGAGACCCAGTACTTC. Translated, it gives CASSFKETQYF.

The gene calls are TRBV2 and TRBJ1-2; weak D call: TRBD1 (5 bases). The germline V gene has CDR1 SNHLY and CDR2 FYNNEI. The CDR3 has 13 residues. V lost 3 bases, J lost 2 bases, and 7 bases lay in between. CDR3 sequence (DNA): TGTGCCAGCAGTGACAGGGCGAACTATGGCTACACCTTC. Encoded protein: CASSDRANYGYTF.

The rearrangement links TRBV2 to TRBJ1-2, with 10 bases that match TRBD1. In germline, CDR1 is SNHLY, CDR2 FYNNEI. CDR3 length: 15 amino acids. V gave up 3 bases and J gave up 4 bases; unmatched junction bases: 5. The DNA for the CDR3 is TGTGCCAGCAGTGATCTGGGACAGGGGACCTATGGCTACACCTTC. Residues: CASSDLGQGTYGYTF.

A single count supports this clone. This sequence joins TRBV14 and TRBJ1-3; D is perhaps TRBD1 (5 bases). Germline loops: CDR1 SGHDN, CDR2 FVKESK. The CDR3 is 15 amino acids. The V end was cut by 4 bases, the J end by 1 base, with 11 bases between. The CDR3 is CASSRPRESGNTIYF. CDR3 bases: TGTGCCAGCAGCCGCCCCAGGGAATCTGGAAACACCATATATTTT.